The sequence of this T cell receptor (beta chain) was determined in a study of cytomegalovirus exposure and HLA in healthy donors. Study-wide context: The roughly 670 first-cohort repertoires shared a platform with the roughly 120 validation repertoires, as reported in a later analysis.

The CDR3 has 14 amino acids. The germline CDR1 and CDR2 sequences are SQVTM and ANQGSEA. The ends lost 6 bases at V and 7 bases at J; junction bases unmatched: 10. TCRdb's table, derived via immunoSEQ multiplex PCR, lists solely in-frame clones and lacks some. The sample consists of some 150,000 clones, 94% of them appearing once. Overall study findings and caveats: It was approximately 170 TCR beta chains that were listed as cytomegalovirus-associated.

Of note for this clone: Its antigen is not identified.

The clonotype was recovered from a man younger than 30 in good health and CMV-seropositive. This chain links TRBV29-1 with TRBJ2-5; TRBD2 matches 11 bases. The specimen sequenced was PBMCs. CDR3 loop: CSVNPGTSGGTQYF. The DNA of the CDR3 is TGCAGCGTGAACCCCGGGACTAGCGGCGGGACCCAGTACTTC.